Listed below are T cell receptor beta chains from one sample, sequenced in a study of blood T cell repertoires in COVID-19. Sequencing was performed with immunoSEQ multiplex PCR; in TCRdb, only in-frame clones are kept and a portion is missing. Counted here are about 260,000 clones, about 89% occurring once; the ten biggest clones make up 2.3%. The specimen was peripheral blood. These TCRs come from a woman aged 50 to 60 with acute or convalescent COVID-19. Each CDR3 is given with its conserved first and last residue. D genes are given only for firm matches. Clone size is shown for a subset of rows, as once, few, many or a class of expanded clone.

TRBJ2-5	13	TRBV6-2/TRBV6-3	.	.	CASSYSGIETQYF	TGTGCCAGCAGTTATAGCGGTATAGAGACCCAGTACTTC
TRBJ2-7	12	TRBV29-1	few	.	CSVEGQDYEQYF	TGCAGCGTTGAAGGACAAGACTACGAGCAGTACTTC
TRBJ1-1	13	TRBV30	.	.	CAWSYRADTEAFF	TGTGCCTGGAGCTACAGGGCGGACACTGAAGCTTTCTTT
TRBJ2-5	13	TRBV7-2	.	.	CASSLEREETQYF	TGTGCCAGCAGCTTAGAGAGGGAAGAGACCCAGTACTTC
TRBJ1-5	12	TRBV28	.	.	CASSFRGQPQHF	TGTGCCAGCAGTTTTCGGGGTCAGCCCCAGCATTTT
TRBJ1-4	13	TRBV4-3	.	.	CASSQDRREKLFF	TGCGCCAGCAGCCAAGATCGGCGGGAAAAACTGTTTTTT
TRBJ2-5	15	TRBV5-4	.	TRBD1	CASSLRTGPKETQYF	TGTGCCAGCAGCCTGAGGACAGGTCCAAAAGAGACCCAGTACTTC
TRBJ2-7	14	TRBV27	.	.	CASSLRTGLYEQYF	TGTGCCAGCAGTTTAAGAACAGGGTTATACGAGCAGTACTTC
TRBJ1-2	13	TRBV12-3/TRBV12-4	.	.	CASRTVEGYGYTF	TGTGCCAGCAGGACAGTGGAGGGGTATGGCTACACCTTC
TRBJ2-7	14	TRBV6-2/TRBV6-3	.	TRBD1	CANSSTGGPYEQYF	TGTGCCAACAGTTCGACAGGGGGACCCTACGAGCAGTACTTC
TRBJ2-7	16	TRBV7-9	.	TRBD2	CASSFASGRHSYEQYF	TGTGCCAGCAGCTTCGCTAGCGGGCGACACTCCTACGAGCAGTACTTC
TRBJ2-3	14	TRBV6-4	.	TRBD2	CASSPSGRTDTQYF	TGTGCCAGCAGCCCAAGCGGGAGGACAGATACGCAGTATTTT
TRBJ1-2	14	TRBV11-1	.	.	CASSFRQARYGYTF	TGTGCCAGCAGCTTCCGGCAGGCCCGCTATGGCTACACCTTC
TRBJ2-7	11	TRBV20-1	.	.	CSAKPAYEQYF	TGCAGTGCTAAGCCCGCCTACGAGCAGTACTTC
TRBJ1-1	16	TRBV11-2	.	.	CASSLDRGYMNTEAFF	TGTGCCAGCAGTCTGGATCGCGGGTACATGAACACTGAAGCTTTCTTT
TRBJ2-1	15	TRBV11-2	.	TRBD2	CASSLGRGGYNEQFF	TGTGCCAGCAGCTTAGGTCGGGGGGGCTACAATGAGCAGTTCTTC
TRBJ2-7	15	TRBV18	.	TRBD1	CASSPAGQGDYEQYF	TGTGCCAGCTCTCCAGCGGGACAGGGGGACTACGAGCAGTACTTC
TRBJ1-1	13	TRBV28	.	.	CASASGRNTEAFF	TGTGCCAGCGCTTCAGGCCGCAACACTGAAGCTTTCTTT
TRBJ2-7	15	TRBV7-2	.	.	CASSQRDKGHYEQYF	TGTGCCAGCAGCCAACGGGATAAGGGCCACTACGAGCAGTACTTC
TRBJ1-5	13	TRBV2	few	.	CASTRERNQPQHF	TGTGCCAGCACGAGGGAAAGGAATCAGCCCCAGCATTTT
TRBJ1-2	14	TRBV19	.	.	CASMSPETGYGYTF	TGTGCCAGTATGTCCCCTGAGACAGGCTATGGCTACACCTTC
TRBJ2-7	14	TRBV15	.	.	CATSWAKSSYEQYF	TGTGCCACCAGCTGGGCTAAGAGCTCCTACGAGCAGTACTTC
TRBJ1-1	14	TRBV28	.	.	CASTTLGGRTEAFF	TGTGCCAGCACCACCCTCGGGGGGAGGACTGAAGCTTTCTTT
TRBJ1-1	14	TRBV5-1	.	.	CASSLDGMNTEAFF	TGCGCCAGCAGCTTGGACGGTATGAACACTGAAGCTTTCTTT
TRBJ1-3	15	TRBV18	.	.	CASSPYEDSGNTIYF	TGTGCCAGCTCACCCTATGAAGACTCTGGAAACACCATATATTTT
TRBJ2-1	12	TRBV11-2	.	TRBD2	CASSSVGRAEFF	TGTGCCAGCAGCTCCGTCGGGAGGGCCGAATTCTTC
TRBJ1-3	16	TRBV3-1/TRBV3-2	.	.	CASSLRAGVRGNTIYF	.